This passage covers 2 T cell receptor beta chains from one sample sequenced in a study of shared clonotypes between healthy human individuals. The data were produced by immunoSEQ multiplex PCR, yet TCRdb's version contains in-frame clones alone and is incomplete. The data contain some 1 million clones, roughly 80% of them singletons. Source material: memory CD4+ T cells sorted from blood. Described subset: CD45RA-negative fraction. The source of these receptors is a man younger than 30 in good health.

Written as DNA, the CDR3 is TGTGCCAGCAGTTTTAGGACTACAAACATTCAGTACTTC. This sequence encodes CASSFRTTNIQYF. The chain combines TRBV28 with TRBJ2-4; a weak D match, TRBD2 (6 bases). The V and J ends lost 3 bases and 6 bases respectively, with 9 bases between them. CDR1 is MDHEN and CDR2 is SYDVKM in the germline V gene. The CDR3 spans 13 residues.

J is TRBJ2-7 and V is TRBV25-1; D is ambiguous. CDR1 MGHDK and CDR2 SYGVNS come from the germline V gene. The V end was cut by 3 bases, the J end by 0 bases, with 9 bases between. This CDR3 has 14 amino acids. The chain's CDR3 is CASSDQGSSYEQYF. Written as DNA, the CDR3 is TGTGCCAGCAGTGATCAAGGTAGCTCCTACGAGCAGTACTTC.